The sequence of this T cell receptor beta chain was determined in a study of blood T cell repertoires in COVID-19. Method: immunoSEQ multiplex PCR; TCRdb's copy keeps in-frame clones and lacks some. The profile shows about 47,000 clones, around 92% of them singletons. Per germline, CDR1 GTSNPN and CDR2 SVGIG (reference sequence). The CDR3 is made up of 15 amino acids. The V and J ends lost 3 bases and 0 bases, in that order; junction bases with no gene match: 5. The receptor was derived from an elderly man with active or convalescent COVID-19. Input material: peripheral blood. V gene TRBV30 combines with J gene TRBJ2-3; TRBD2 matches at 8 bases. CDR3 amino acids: CAWSSGSLSTDTQYF. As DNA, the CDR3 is TGTGCCTGGAGCAGCGGGAGCCTAAGCACAGATACGCAGTATTTT.